This T cell receptor beta chain was sequenced for a study of shared clonotypes between healthy human individuals. Study context: Three CD4 naive, three CD4 memory, two CD8 naive and one CD8 memory plate were used per donor.

Note on this clone: Its matching antigen is unknown.

Overall study results and limits: Clonotypes shared by all four donors outscored non-shared clonotypes in generation probability. Four donors shared approximately 5% of their naive CD4 clonotypes.

TCRdb keeps only in-frame clones here, not all; method: immunoSEQ multiplex PCR. The sample carries around 1,900,000 clones, about 94% recorded once. Only CD45RO-negative cells positively selected for CCR7 counted as naive CD8 cells, so terminally differentiated effector memory CD45RA+ cells were excluded. The CDR3 sequence is 15 residues long. The germline V and J ends were trimmed by 2 bases and 1 base, with 11 bases remaining between them. CDR1 and CDR2 (germline): MDHEN, SYDVKM. This TCR derives from a man between 18 and 29 years old in good health. Some clones in this sample may be carry-over from other donors' samples. V and J are TRBV28 and TRBJ1-1; D not resolved. Sequencing was performed on naive CD8+ T cells from PBMCs. CDR3 sequence (DNA): TGTGCCAGCAGTTTACGTAGACGGGAGAACACTGAAGCTTTCTTT. This encodes CASSLRRRENTEAFF.